This is a list of T cell receptor beta chains from one sample in a study of PD-1 blockade in classical Hodgkin lymphoma. The table came from immunoSEQ multiplex PCR; TCRdb's copy has only in-frame clones and leaves some out. The table has tens of thousands of clones, roughly nine tenths seen once. The source was peripheral blood mononuclear cells (PBMCs), collected before the fourth cycle of nivolumab. Receptors originate from a human donor with classical Hodgkin lymphoma. The CDR3 runs from the conserved cysteine through the conserved F or W. A D gene is named only where the DNA matches it firmly. Not every row has a clone size; where given, it reads once, few, many or a size class.

D	size	V	J	DNA	CDR3
-	once	TRBV19	TRBJ2-1	TGTGCCAGTAGTATAGATCAGGGTAGATTCCTAAATGAGCAGTTCTTC	CASSIDQGRFLNEQFF
TRBD1	once	TRBV7-9	TRBJ2-7	TGTGCCAGCAGCCCCCGGGACAGGTACGAGCAGTACTTC	CASSPRDRYEQYF
-	-	TRBV10-2	TRBJ2-2	TGCGCCAGCAGTGAGCCGGGAAAAGTCGCCGGGGAGCTGTTTTTT	CASSEPGKVAGELFF
-	once	TRBV6-1	TRBJ2-7	TGTGCCAGCAGTGGAACCATTTCCTACGAGCAGTACTTC	CASSGTISYEQYF
-	few	TRBV2	TRBJ2-3	TGTGCCAGCAAGGGTTACGGGGGATCGGATACGCAGTATTTT	CASKGYGGSDTQYF
-	-	TRBV6-6	TRBJ2-3	TGTGCCAGCAGTTACCGGGGGGCCGGGAATACGCAGTATTTT	CASSYRGAGNTQYF
-	-	TRBV28	TRBJ1-4	TGTGCCAGCAGTTTAGTGTCGAACGGAGGGGCCGGTGAAAAACTGTTTTTT	CASSLVSNGGAGEKLFF
TRBD1	-	TRBV28	TRBJ1-2	TGTGCCAGCAGTTTGGGGGACAGGGCGGCGGGTGGCTACACCTTC	CASSLGDRAAGGYTF
TRBD2	-	TRBV10-2	TRBJ2-3	TGCGCCAGCAGTGAGGGGGCGGGGGGCCTGACAGATACGCAGTATTTT	CASSEGAGGLTDTQYF
-	-	TRBV19	TRBJ2-5	TGTGCCAGTAGGGGCCCGCTGGAGACCCAGTACTTC	CASRGPLETQYF
-	-	TRBV7-6	TRBJ1-2	TGTGCCAGCAGCTTAAACCATTTCCAGGACTCTAACTATGGCTACACCTTC	CASSLNHFQDSNYGYTF
-	-	TRBV5-6	TRBJ2-4	TGTGCCAGCAGCTTGTTACCTCAAAACATTCAGTACTTC	CASSLLPQNIQYF
-	-	TRBV9	TRBJ2-3	TGTGCCAGCAGCACTTCCATAGGGGCCTTTGGGTTCACAGATACGCAGTATTTT	CASSTSIGAFGFTDTQYF
-	-	TRBV10-2	TRBJ2-1	TGCGCCAGCAGTGAAAGGATAGCCGCGGGTTATAACAATGAGCAGTTCTTC	CASSERIAAGYNNEQFF
-	-	TRBV7-7	TRBJ2-1	TGTGCCAGCAGCTCGGACGGAAGCTCCTACAATGAGCAGTTCTTC	CASSSDGSSYNEQFF
-	-	TRBV27	TRBJ1-1	TGTGCCAGCAGTTTAAGGGTGTCGGGGAACACTGAAGCTTTCTTT	CASSLRVSGNTEAFF
-	-	TRBV9	TRBJ1-5	TGTGCCAGCAGCGTAGACCCGTGGGGCAATCAGCCCCAGCATTTT	CASSVDPWGNQPQHF
-	-	TRBV7-2	TRBJ2-7	TGTGCCAGCAGCTTGGGAGCGGGGCAGTACTTC	CASSLGAGQYF
-	-	TRBV29-1	TRBJ2-5	TGCAGCGTTGAGTACCAAGAGACCCAGTACTTC	CSVEYQETQYF
TRBD1	once	TRBV7-8	TRBJ1-5	TGTGCCAGCAGCAGACCGGGACAGGGAATCAATCAGCCCCAGCATTTT	CASSRPGQGINQPQHF
TRBD1	-	TRBV19	TRBJ1-1	TGTGCCAGTAGTGGATACAGGGGGCAGGGGAACACTGAAGCTTTCTTT	CASSGYRGQGNTEAFF
-	-	TRBV19	TRBJ1-4	TGTGCCAGTAATCCTGACACCCTTAATGAAAAACTGTTTTTT	CASNPDTLNEKLFF
-	-	TRBV27	TRBJ2-7	TGTGCCAGCAGCCGAAACCAGGGTTACGAGCAGTACTTC	CASSRNQGYEQYF
-	-	TRBV5-8	TRBJ2-5	TGTGCCAGCAGCTTGTTCTTGCCAGGGAGGCAAGAGACCCAGTACTTC	CASSLFLPGRQETQYF
-	-	TRBV10-2	TRBJ1-1	TGCGCCAGCAGTGACCGGCCGAACACTGAAGCTTTCTTT	CASSDRPNTEAFF
TRBD1	once	TRBV19	TRBJ2-5	TGTGCCAGTAGTATAGGGCAGGGGGCCGTTGAGACCCAGTACTTC	CASSIGQGAVETQYF
-	-	TRBV5-8	TRBJ1-1	TGTGCCAGCAGCAAGTCTTTAGGGAGCACTGAAGCTTTCTTT	CASSKSLGSTEAFF
TRBD1	-	TRBV27	TRBJ1-2	TGTGCCAGCAGTTTAAGCGGACAGGGTAACTATGGCTACACCTTC	CASSLSGQGNYGYTF
-	-	TRBV5-6	TRBJ1-2	TGTGCCAGCAGCCTCGACCAGTCTAACTATGGCTACACCTTC	CASSLDQSNYGYTF
-	-	TRBV6-5	TRBJ2-5	TGTGCCAGCAGTTACCCCACCAGGGGGGGGGAGACCCAGTACTTC	CASSYPTRGGETQYF
-	few	TRBV6-1	TRBJ1-5	TGTGCCAGCAGTGAAGGGCAGCCCAATCAGCCCCAGCATTTT	CASSEGQPNQPQHF
-	-	TRBV19	TRBJ2-2	TGTGCCAGTAGTATGGTACAGGGTAACACCGGGGAGCTGTTTTTT	CASSMVQGNTGELFF
-	-	TRBV30	TRBJ1-2	TGTGCCTGGAGTTCAACGGGAGGGTTCATGGCCTATGGCTACACCTTC	CAWSSTGGFMAYGYTF
TRBD1	-	TRBV6-5	TRBJ1-5	TGTGCCAGCAGTTACCTCGGGACAGGGGCCAATCAGCCCCAGCATTTT	CASSYLGTGANQPQHF
TRBD2	-	TRBV29-1	TRBJ2-1	TGCAGCGGACACCTACTAGCGGTCTACAATGAGCAGTTCTTC	CSGHLLAVYNEQFF
-	-	TRBV2	TRBJ2-7	TGTGCCAGCAGTGCGGGGTTTAACCACGAGCAGTACTTC	CASSAGFNHEQYF
-	-	TRBV7-9	TRBJ1-4	TGTGCCAGCAGCTTACCTAATGAAAAACTGTTTTTT	CASSLPNEKLFF
-	-	TRBV11-2	TRBJ1-6	TGTGCCAGCAGCTTAAGAGCATCGGGTTCTCCCTATAATTCACCCCTCCACTTT	CASSLRASGSPYNSPLHF
-	-	TRBV30	TRBJ2-7	TGTGCCTGGTCATTCTTACCGGAACCTATCTACGAGCAGTACTTC	CAWSFLPEPIYEQYF
-	-	TRBV7-2	TRBJ1-6	TGTGCCAGCAGCTTTAACGGCAATTCACCCCTCCACTTT	CASSFNGNSPLHF
TRBD2	once	TRBV5-5	TRBJ2-4	TGTGCCAGCAGCTTGTCGGGGGGACCCGGGGACATTCAGTACTTC	CASSLSGGPGDIQYF
-	-	TRBV11-2	TRBJ1-5	TGTGCCAGCAGCTTTGACGGCCTTCAGCCCCAGCATTTT	CASSFDGLQPQHF
-	-	TRBV6-4	TRBJ2-3	TGTGCCAGCAGTGAGGGTCAGGGCACAGATACGCAGTATTTT	CASSEGQGTDTQYF
TRBD1	-	TRBV28	TRBJ2-2	TGTGCCAGCAGGCTAACAGGGGGCGCGAACACCGGGGAGCTGTTTTTT	CASRLTGGANTGELFF
-	-	TRBV7-8	TRBJ2-7	TGTGCCACCCGGGCTCTCCGCGAGCAGTACTTC	CATRALREQYF
TRBD2	-	TRBV11-3	TRBJ2-1	TGTGCCAGCAGCTTAGCAAGCGGGGGGGTCTACAATGAGCAGTTCTTC	CASSLASGGVYNEQFF
-	-	TRBV7-8	TRBJ2-7	TGTGCCAGCAGCTTAGGAGGCCCTAGTACCTACGAGCAGTACTTC	CASSLGGPSTYEQYF
-	-	TRBV7-9	TRBJ2-3	TGTGCCAGCAGCCCTCTTAACCCGGCGGGGAGAGATACGCAGTATTTT	CASSPLNPAGRDTQYF
-	-	TRBV6-1	TRBJ1-5	TGTGCCAGCAGTGAAGGCTTGCCCCAGCATTTT	CASSEGLPQHF
-	-	TRBV18	TRBJ2-7	TGTGCCAGCTCACCCACCCCGGGGAGCCTCTCCTACGAGCAGTACTTC	CASSPTPGSLSYEQYF
TRBD2	-	TRBV25-1	TRBJ2-3	TGTGCCAGCAGTGTTAGCGGGGGACCCACAGATACGCAGTATTTT	CASSVSGGPTDTQYF
TRBD1	-	TRBV7-6	TRBJ2-6	TGTGCCAGCAGCTTAGCAGCAGACAGGGCTGGGGCCAACGTCCTGACTTTC	CASSLAADRAGANVLTF
TRBD1	-	TRBV7-2	TRBJ1-2	TGTGCCAGCAGCCCGGCGGTGGGGACAGGGGGTGGCTACACCTTC	CASSPAVGTGGGYTF
TRBD2	-	TRBV19	TRBJ2-3	TGTGCCAGTAGTATTTTTTGGCACACTAGCGGTATTGTAGATACGCAGTATTTT	CASSIFWHTSGIVDTQYF